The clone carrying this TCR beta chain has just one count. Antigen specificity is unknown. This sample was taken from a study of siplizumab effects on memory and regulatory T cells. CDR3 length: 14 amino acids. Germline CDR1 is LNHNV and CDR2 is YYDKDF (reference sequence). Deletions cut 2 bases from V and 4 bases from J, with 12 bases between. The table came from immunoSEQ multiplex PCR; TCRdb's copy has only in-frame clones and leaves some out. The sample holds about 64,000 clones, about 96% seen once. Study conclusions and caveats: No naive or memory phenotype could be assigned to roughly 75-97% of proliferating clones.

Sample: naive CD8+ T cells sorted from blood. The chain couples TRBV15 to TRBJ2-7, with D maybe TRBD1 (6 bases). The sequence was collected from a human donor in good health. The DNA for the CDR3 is TGTGCCACCAGCAGATCCGGGACAACTTACGAGCAGTACTTC. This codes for CATSRSGTTYEQYF. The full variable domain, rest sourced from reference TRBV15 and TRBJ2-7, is DAMVIQNPRYQVTQFGKPVTLSCSQTLNHNVMYWYQQKSSQAPKLLFHYYDKDFNNEADTPDNFQSRRPNTSFCFLDIRSPGLGDTAMYLCATSRSGTTYEQYFGPGTRLTVT.